The clone carrying this T cell receptor beta chain was detected ten times or more. Its specificity is not known. V gave up 6 bases and J gave up 4 bases; unmatched junction bases: 11. Per the germline V gene, CDR1 is MNHNS and CDR2 is SASEGT. The CDR3 contains 16 residues. This sample is drawn from a study of metastatic and nonmetastatic thyroid tumors. For the study at large: From malignant and benign thyroid patients, repertoires in blood and in tumor or nodule tissue were compared. Study-wide points: It was reported that TCR beta diversity was significantly higher in malignant thyroid tumors than benign nodules, in blood and tumor.

In the original analysis: Researchers built a distant-metastasis classifier for papillary thyroid cancer that drew on CDR3 differences across clinicopathological groups. MiXCR re-clonotyped the PCR reads for TCRdb. TCRdb, rather than the study authors, made the V and J calls. The repertoire has about 27,000 clones, around 16% of them found once; the top ten carry approximately 6.5%. Each patient went into thyroid surgery without having received any treatment. Sequencing used blood. This TCR was recovered from a male donor with papillary thyroid cancer or a benign thyroid nodule (not recorded which). Some clones in this sample may be carry-over from other donors' samples. The J gene is TRBJ2-3, the V gene TRBV6-1, with 9 bases lining up with TRBD2. The CDR3: CASSPTSGGRPDTQYF. The DNA of the CDR3 is TGTGCCAGCAGCCCCACCAGCGGGGGGAGGCCAGATACGCAGTATTTT.